A selection of T cell receptor beta chains follows, all from one sample in a study of blood T cell repertoires in COVID-19. Method: immunoSEQ multiplex PCR; TCRdb's copy keeps in-frame clones and lacks some. The sample contains roughly 190,000 clones, roughly 80% of which appear only once. The sample taken for sequencing was PBMCs or T cells enriched from blood (not recorded which). Every receptor here comes from a woman younger than 45 who had recovered from COVID-19. The CDR3 runs from the conserved cysteine through the conserved F or W.

TRBV5-1	TRBJ2-1	CASSPGQGLNEQFF
TRBV6-6	TRBJ2-2	CASSSYVQGDTGELFF
TRBV28	TRBJ1-1	CASSNREEAFF
TRBV7-2	TRBJ2-3	CASSTRAGGTDTQYF
TRBV19	TRBJ2-5	CASSSGRKTQYF
TRBV7-3	TRBJ1-6	CASSAGMNSPLHF
TRBV7-3	TRBJ2-1	CASSQRTAERYEQFF
TRBV6-2/TRBV6-3	TRBJ2-3	CASSYPTGDLTDTQYF
TRBV11-2	TRBJ1-4	CASSLVRNEKLFF
TRBV6-6	TRBJ1-2	CASSRSRYQDIYGYTF
TRBV9	TRBJ1-3	CASSTTGSSGGNTIYF
TRBV30	TRBJ2-6	CASYIGANVLTF
TRBV10-3	TRBJ2-2	CAISGSYEGADTGELFF
TRBV27	TRBJ2-3	CASSSRTGRLAGGPGDTQYF
TRBV5-1	TRBJ2-1	CASSARTGGASYNEQFF
TRBV3-1/TRBV3-2	TRBJ1-1	CASSHGGEAFF
TRBV12-5	TRBJ2-7	CASGLVGRFEQYF
TRBV7-3	TRBJ2-3	CASSFGLAGDTQYF
TRBV28	TRBJ1-1	CASSFPGENTEAFF
TRBV15	TRBJ2-1	CATSRAGTSGYNEQFF
TRBV7-2	TRBJ2-1	CASSAGLAGLNEQFF
TRBV11-1	TRBJ2-5	CASSNRGGGRETQYF
TRBV12-3/TRBV12-4	TRBJ2-2	CASDRANTGELFF
TRBV11-2	TRBJ1-1	CASSARNTEAFF
TRBV15	TRBJ2-2	CATSRTLSGGGTGELFF
TRBV6-4	TRBJ2-2	CASSDAGEGTGELFF
TRBV14	TRBJ2-1	CASSRTSGGSYNEQFF
TRBV5-1	TRBJ2-4	CASSSQSRDSYGSGYIQYF
TRBV4-2	TRBJ1-3	CASSQDWGPGNTIYF
TRBV7-8	TRBJ2-1	CASSLARRGPYNEQFF
TRBV7-8	TRBJ1-2	CASSLGDRGYGYTF
TRBV5-8	TRBJ1-5	CASSLDRVSNQPQHF
TRBV14	TRBJ2-1	CASSSPLVGRGYNEQFF
TRBV7-2	TRBJ2-2	CASSLLAPGRGAAGELFF
TRBV5-1	TRBJ2-5	CASSLGQKETQYF
TRBV6-5	TRBJ1-2	CASSYLTMNYGYTF